Below, 25 T cell receptor beta chains from the same sample are listed, as sequenced in a study of cytomegalovirus exposure and HLA in healthy donors. 60 Vbeta and 13 Jbeta primers were used in PCR. Assay used: immunoSEQ multiplex PCR; TCRdb lists only in-frame clones, some missing. In the table there are approximately 190,000 clones, around 64% of which are singletons. Sequenced sample: PBMCs. The source of these receptors is a man aged 40-55 years in good health and CMV-seropositive.

The chain uses TRBV11-2 and TRBJ1-6, with 7 bases fitting TRBD1. This CDR3 has 14 residues. Germline CDR1 reads SGHAT; CDR2 reads FQNNGV. Trimming cost V 5 bases and J 6 bases; bases outside gene matches: 4. CDR3: CASSTGQSNSPLHF. CDR3 nucleotides: TGTGCCAGCAGCACGGGACAGAGTAATTCACCCCTCCACTTT.

In DNA form, the CDR3 reads TGTGCCAGCAGTGAAAGGGGCAGGGGGCACTCTGGGGCCAACGTCCTGACTTTC. Translation: CASSERGRGHSGANVLTF. The rearrangement links TRBV2 to TRBJ2-6; 8 bases are shared with TRBD1. Trimming cost V 2 bases and J 0 bases; bases outside gene matches: 6. CDR1 SNHLY and CDR2 FYNNEI come from the germline V gene. There are 18 residues in the CDR3.

The chain has TRBV12-5 and TRBJ1-2; 7 nucleotides agree with TRBD1. The V gene end was trimmed by 0 bases and the J gene end by 8 bases; junction bases not matched to a gene: 6. CDR3 length equals 14 residues. The V gene's germline CDR1 is LGHNT and CDR2 FRNRAP. This CDR3 reads CASGLVPEGAGYTF. The CDR3 region has the DNA TGTGCTAGTGGTTTGGTACCGGAGGGGGCCGGCTACACCTTC.

The chain employs TRBV6-5 and TRBJ1-2, with D perhaps matching TRBD1 (6 bases). This CDR3 comprises 13 residues. Germline assignment: CDR1 MNHEY and CDR2 SVGAGI. V dropped 6 bases and J dropped 8 bases, with 16 bases sitting between them. Here the CDR3 reads CASSPLGQRGYTF. In DNA form, the CDR3 reads TGTGCCAGCAGCCCGCTCGGACAGAGAGGCTACACCTTC.

The chain is built from TRBV4-2 and TRBJ1-1; 8 bases align to TRBD1. J lost 3 bases, V lost 3 bases, and 3 bases had no gene match. The CDR3 covers 14 residues. Looked up from germline, CDR1 is LGHNA and CDR2 is YNFKEQ. Here the CDR3 DNA reads TGTGCCAGCAGCCACACAGGGGGGTACACTGAAGCTTTCTTT. Protein: CASSHTGGYTEAFF.

The rearrangement uses TRBV7-9 and TRBJ2-5, with 10 bases matching TRBD1. The J call may be mistaken, given a closer DNA end match to TRBJ2-7. The CDR3 consists of 15 residues. CDR1 is SEHNR, CDR2 FQNEAQ, per germline (reference sequence). The CDR3 region is CASSLPGQGSYEQYF. In DNA, the CDR3 is TGTGCCAGCAGCTTACCGGGACAGGGGTCCTACGAGCAGTACTTC.

This rearrangement joins TRBV18 to TRBJ1-1; 8 nucleotides align to TRBD1. V was clipped by 3 bases and J by 5 bases; unmatched bases: 11. The CDR3 covers 16 residues. Germline CDR1 and CDR2: KGHSH and LQKENI. CDR3 nucleotides: TGTGCCAGCTCACCGTTAGACACAGGGGGGGGAACTGAAGCTTTCTTT. It is translated as CASSPLDTGGGTEAFF.

This CDR3 reads CASSLAQGNQPQHF. Written as DNA, the CDR3 is TGTGCCAGCAGCTTAGCACAGGGTAATCAGCCCCAGCATTTT. V is TRBV7-2 and J is TRBJ1-5, with D possibly TRBD1 on 6 matching bases. Trimming stripped 0 bases from V and 4 bases from J, with 7 bases between. Germline V gene lookup returns CDR1 SGHTA and CDR2 FQGNSA. The CDR3 contains 14 residues. Full variable domain (rest looked up from reference TRBV7-2 and TRBJ1-5): GAGVSQSPSNKVTEKGKDVELRCDPISGHTALYWYRQSLGQGLEFLIYFQGNSAPDKSGLPSDRFSAERTGGSVSTLTIQRTQQEDSAVYLCASSLAQGNQPQHFGDGTRLSIL.

J is TRBJ1-1 and V is TRBV18; weak D call: TRBD1 (6 bases). This CDR3 is built from 15 residues. Trimming pared 1 base from V and 0 bases from J, leaving 9 bases between. Germline CDR1 KGHSH, CDR2 LQKENI. CDR3 sequence: CASSPRTELNTEAFF. The CDR3 DNA sequence: TGTGCCAGCTCACCACGGACAGAACTGAACACTGAAGCTTTCTTT.

This chain links TRBV2 with TRBJ1-1, with D possibly TRBD1 on 5 matching bases. This CDR3 comprises 12 residues. V lost 8 bases and J 6 bases, leaving 13 bases between the germline ends. CDR1 is SNHLY and CDR2 is FYNNEI in the germline V gene. The CDR3 coding sequence is TGTGCCAGCCGAGGAGGGGAGGCTGAAGCTTTCTTT. This codes for CASRGGEAEAFF.

J is TRBJ2-3 and V is TRBV5-8; TRBD2 matches 7 bases. Trimming removed 4 bases from V and 12 bases from J; junction bases left unmatched: 8. Germline values: CDR1 SGHTS, CDR2 YDEGEE. The CDR3 is made up of 12 amino acids. CDR3 bases: TGTGCCAGCAGCCTCCCGGGGGGTCCTCAGTATTTT. It codes for CASSLPGGPQYF.

The V gene is TRBV6-5, the J gene TRBJ2-2; TRBD1 matches 10 bases. CDR3 length equals 14 residues. V shed 0 bases and J 14 bases; nucleotides not matched to a gene: 6. Germline V gives CDR1 MNHEY, CDR2 SVGAGI. In DNA, the CDR3 is TGTGCCAGCAGTTACTCGACGGACAGGGGGGGACTGTTTTTT. Translating gives CASSYSTDRGGLFF.

V is TRBV7-9 and J is TRBJ1-3, with D possibly being TRBD1 (5 bases). This CDR3 has 14 amino acids. V lost 7 bases to trimming and J lost 2 bases, with 12 bases between them. Germline V CDR1 and CDR2: SEHNR, FQNEAQ (reference sequence). The CDR3 DNA sequence: TGTGCCAGCACATCAGGGTGGACTGGAAACACCATATATTTT. Its protein is CASTSGWTGNTIYF.

This clone was recorded only once. The chain has TRBV6-4 and TRBJ2-6; 7 nucleotides match TRBD1. V dropped 4 bases and J dropped 1; count of bases not matched to a gene: 1. The germline V gene has CDR1 MRHNA and CDR2 SNTAGT. This CDR3 region has 15 residues. CDR3 residues: CASSVTGSGANVLTF. In nucleotides, the CDR3 is TGTGCCAGCAGTGTGACAGGGTCTGGGGCCAACGTCCTGACTTTC.

V is TRBV7-6 and J is TRBJ2-1, with a weak D call TRBD1 (5 bases). Trimming pared 5 bases from V and 8 bases from J, leaving 16 bases between. Germline V CDR1 and CDR2: SGHVS, FNYEAQ. The CDR3 is 14 amino acids. DNA of the CDR3: TGTGCCAGCAGCGCAGGGTTGGCCGCGGATGAGCAGTTCTTC. Residues: CASSAGLAADEQFF.

The CDR3 DNA follows: TGTGCCAGCAGCTTTGGGACACTGTACCAAGAGACCCAGTACTTC. Encoded protein: CASSFGTLYQETQYF. The rearrangement joins TRBV11-1 to TRBJ2-5, with D possibly matching TRBD1 (6 bases). CDR1 and CDR2 from the germline V gene are SGHAT and FQDESV (reference sequence). This CDR3 is built from 15 residues. V was cut by 3 bases and J by 0 bases, with 11 bases left in between.

V usage is TRBV12-5 and J usage is TRBJ1-1; 7 bases agree with TRBD1. V gave up 1 base and J gave up 0 bases; unmatched junction bases: 14. The CDR3 has 19 residues. Germline V lookup: CDR1 LGHNT, CDR2 FRNRAP. The CDR3 sequence is CASGLATGQSTIMNTEAFF. In DNA, the CDR3 is TGTGCTAGTGGTTTGGCTACGGGACAGTCAACTATCATGAACACTGAAGCTTTCTTT.

The chain employs TRBV5-4 and TRBJ2-5, with D possibly TRBD1 on 5 matching bases. The V end was cut by 0 bases, the J end by 2 bases, with 8 bases between. CDR3 length equals 14 residues. The germline CDR1 and CDR2 sequences are SGHNT and YYREEE (reference sequence). The CDR3 nucleotides are TGTGCCAGCAGCTTGGGGAGACAGCAAGAGACCCAGTACTTC. It yields the protein CASSLGRQQETQYF.

The V gene is TRBV6-5, the J gene TRBJ1-6; D is perhaps TRBD1 (5 bases). The CDR3 consists of 15 residues. V was shortened by 6 bases and J by 0 bases, with 9 bases between the two germline ends. Germline CDR1 and CDR2: MNHEY and SVGAGI. The CDR3 nucleotides read TGTGCCAGCAGATCCAGGGCCTCCTATAATTCACCCCTCCACTTT. Its translation: CASRSRASYNSPLHF.

This chain links TRBV6-1 with TRBJ1-3; tentatively, D is TRBD1 (5 bases). Trimming shortened V by 8 bases and J by 0 bases, and 11 bases separated the two germline ends. The CDR3 has 14 amino acids. Germline V lookup: CDR1 MNHNS, CDR2 SASEGT. The CDR3: CASWDSVSGNTIYF. The CDR3 DNA reads as TGTGCCAGCTGGGACTCCGTCTCTGGAAACACCATATATTTT.

This clone showed up just a few times. The chain combines TRBV28 with TRBJ1-2; unclear D gene. The CDR3 has 11 amino acids. CDR1 is MDHEN and CDR2 is SYDVKM in the germline V gene. The V gene lost 6 bases and the J gene lost 3 bases, with 5 bases spanning the gap. The CDR3 reads CASSLDYGYTF. DNA for the CDR3: TGTGCCAGCAGCCTCGACTATGGCTACACCTTC.

This clone appeared a single time. The chain uses TRBV4-1 and TRBJ1-2, with 8 bases fitting TRBD1. Losses at the gene ends were 7 bases for V and 8 bases for J; bases not matched to a gene: 12. The CDR3 runs to 14 residues. Germline CDR1 MGHRA, CDR2 YSYEKL. The CDR3 sequence is CASNKVQGAGGYTF. CDR3 nucleotides: TGCGCCAGCAACAAGGTCCAGGGGGCTGGAGGCTACACCTTC.

This clone was counted only a few times. The chain's CDR3 is CASGRQGFYEQYF. CDR3 DNA sequence: TGTGCCAGCGGGAGACAGGGGTTTTACGAGCAGTACTTC. The rearrangement uses TRBV25-1 and TRBJ2-7; TRBD1 agrees at 8 bases. CDR1 is MGHDK, CDR2 SYGVNS, per germline. The CDR3 totals 13 residues. V lost 8 bases and J lost 4; bases outside the gene matches: 7.

On this clone itself: Mismatch with germline at one junction end may stem from a read error. The chain couples TRBV7-9 to TRBJ2-2; no definite D call. Germline V gene sequence: CDR1 SEHNR, CDR2 FQNEAQ (reference sequence). The CDR3 is 15 residues long. The CDR3 DNA follows: TGTTCCAGCAGCTTGTTCTCCCCGAACACCGGGGAGCTGTTTTTT. Protein: CSSSLFSPNTGELFF. The full variable domain, with the rest looked up from reference TRBV7-9 and TRBJ2-2, is DTGVSQNPRHKITKRGQNVTFRCDPISEHNRLYWYRQTLGQGPEFLTYFQNEAQLEKSRLLSDRFSAERPKGSFSTLEIQRTEQGDSAMYLCSSSLFSPNTGELFFGEGSRLTVL.

The chain carries TRBV6-5 and TRBJ1-1; no definite D call. Per germline, CDR1 MNHEY and CDR2 SVGAGI. The CDR3 spans 13 residues. V lost 5 bases and J lost 5, with 12 bases in between. Here the CDR3 reads CASSETYLTEAFF. The CDR3 nucleotides are TGTGCCAGCAGTGAGACTTATCTAACTGAAGCTTTCTTT.